The next 3 T cell receptor beta chains were all read from a single sample in a study of T cell changes during pregnancy in multiple sclerosis. TCRdb's copy holds only in-frame clones and misses some; the assay was immunoSEQ multiplex PCR. The sample lists 50,000 or so clones, about 90% occurring once. This sample comprised CD8+ T cells from peripheral blood mononuclear cells, obtained after pregnancy. The receptor source for this set is a female donor with multiple sclerosis, enrolled in a pregnancy study.

The J gene is TRBJ1-1, the V gene TRBV10-3; a possible D gene is TRBD1 (5 bases). Germline assignment: CDR1 ENHRY and CDR2 SYGVKD. This CDR3 is 14 amino acids long. Trimming took off 4 bases at V and 1 base at J, with 10 bases between the two ends. This CDR3 is CAISVAGGNTEAFF. DNA of the CDR3: TGTGCCATCAGTGTGGCGGGGGGGAACACTGAAGCTTTCTTT.

This CDR3 reads CASTPRGTDTQYF. Here the CDR3 DNA reads TGTGCCAGCACCCCCCGGGGAACAGATACGCAGTATTTT. The chain has TRBV11-3 and TRBJ2-3, with a tentative D call TRBD2 (5 bases). The V gene lost 7 bases and the J gene lost 3 bases, with 11 bases spanning the gap. Germline V lookup: CDR1 SGHNT, CDR2 YENEEA. This CDR3 comprises 13 residues.

The rearrangement joins TRBV6-1 to TRBJ2-7; 8 bases map to TRBD1. Germline-derived CDR1 and CDR2 are MNHNS and SASEGT. V lost 4 bases and J lost 3; bases outside the gene matches: 8. The CDR3 runs to 15 residues. Written as DNA, the CDR3 is TGTGCCAGCAGTGTAGGACAGGGATCTTACTACGAGCAGTACTTC. Residues: CASSVGQGSYYEQYF.